The TCR beta chain described here comes from a study of glioma-infiltrating T cells after dendritic cell vaccination (dated by TCRdb to 2015 to 2016). A note on the overall study: Of the roughly 15 glioblastoma patients in the cohort, all drawn from Phase I and II dendritic cell vaccination trials, 9 were newly diagnosed and 6 had recurrent disease. Survival after dendritic cell vaccination was correlated with TCR sequencing metrics such as TIL content and the overlap between tumor and blood repertoires. In glioblastoma patients vaccinated with dendritic cells, deep sequencing of TCR beta CDR3 regions served to measure the amount of tumor-infiltrating lymphocytes and to compare repertoires between tumor and blood. The vaccine was prepared from monocyte-derived dendritic cells that were cultured for 6 to 7 days with IL-4 and GM-CSF and then pulsed overnight with autologous tumor lysate. Patients received three intradermal dendritic cell vaccine injections at biweekly intervals in the arm below the axilla. Patients received autologous tumor lysate-pulsed dendritic cell vaccination between 2003 and 2012.

The immunoSEQ assay amplified TCRB CDR3 regions from about 2 micrograms of genomic DNA, or from all available DNA when less than that amount was available. The multiplex PCR employed 60 forward primers targeting TCR V beta segments and 13 reverse primers targeting J beta segments. To estimate reads per starting template, synthetic control templates were spiked into each sample at limiting dilution. Reads of 87 bp were generated by sequencing on the Illumina HiSeq System. The study's own analysis went as follows. PCR and sequencing errors were removed by a nearest neighbor algorithm that merged closely related sequences. TCR overlap was measured as the percentage of unique tumor TCR beta sequences that were also present in the peripheral blood of the same patient. In TCRdb, the immuneACCESS table is reduced to in-frame sequences with V and J assigned. These tables do not hold every clone; where another copy was compared, an unresolved V gene accounts for under half, and the others remain unexplained. V and J calls and clone size are copied from that table; D and trimming were computed from the DNA. This sample gives roughly 51,000 clones in total; less than 90% of them show up just once. The ten most abundant clones make up more than 9.5% of the sample.

Overall study results and their limits: Higher estimated pretreatment TIL content predicted longer time to progression and overall survival after dendritic cell vaccination. The cohort was small and heterogeneous, and full blood and tumor sets were available for few patients, with initial-recurrent tumor pairs available for even fewer patients. The three-group TCR overlap response model was described as speculative and requiring prospective validation. TCR clonality showed no direct relationship with survival, which suggests that a diverse polyclonal response may matter.

As regards this clone: Its antigen is still unknown. No base-level quality is on record; no much larger clone is a single base apart.

Patients were selected on the basis of adequate residual fresh-frozen tumor tissue and more than two years of available survival data. None of the glioblastoma patients carried an isocitrate dehydrogenase mutation, although molecular status otherwise varied. PBMC were collected before vaccination, two weeks after the third vaccination, and at tumor progression when it occurred. The Qiagen DNeasy Blood extraction Kit was used to extract genomic DNA. Material: blood, obtained before dendritic cell vaccination. The clonotype comes from a human donor with glioblastoma.

The encoded CDR3 is CASSKEPHPSYEQYF. Here is the DNA: TGTGCCAGCAGTAAAGAGCCCCATCCGTCCTACGAGCAGTACTTC. The rearrangement combines TRBV27 with TRBJ2-7, with no D gene named confidently. The germline V gene (reference sequence) sets CDR1 to MNHEY and CDR2 to SMNVEV. The germline ends are 15 bases apart after V is trimmed by 5 bases and J by 1 base. Reading from cysteine to phenylalanine, the CDR3 counts 15 amino acids. The sequence is cut down to CDR3 DNA, 45 bases in frame from base 1.